This T cell receptor (beta chain) was recovered during a study of cytomegalovirus exposure and HLA in healthy donors. Study outcomes and limitations: The study carried out a later analysis of TCR beta sequences. It associated some 15,000 of them with specific HLA alleles at a false discovery rate of 0.05. Roughly uniform depth of sequencing across donors was assumed in presence/absence analyses.

The PCR was carried out with 60 Vbeta primers and 13 Jbeta primers. The data were produced by immunoSEQ multiplex PCR, yet TCRdb's version contains in-frame clones alone and is incomplete. Its table records about 170,000 clones. From germline, CDR1 is SGHRS and CDR2 YFSETQ. The CDR3 sequence is 16 residues long. V shed 4 bases, J shed 7 bases, and the junction held 9 bases outside the gene matches. Comment on this clone: Its cognate antigen is unknown.

This TCR came from a woman aged 55-70 years in good health and CMV-seronegative. This rearrangement joins TRBV5-1 to TRBJ2-1, with TRBD2 identical over 12 bases. The specimen sequenced was PBMCs. CDR3 amino acids: CASSNRLAGAVNEQFF. The CDR3 nucleotides are TGCGCCAGCAGCAACAGACTAGCGGGAGCTGTGAATGAGCAGTTCTTC.